This entry describes one T cell receptor delta chain. TCRdb lists the protein of a much larger clone for this DNA, which differs at residue 9, so this is likely a read error; the protein given here is translated from the DNA itself. This sample is part of a study of gamma-delta chains in newborns, infants, children. Study-level background: Microbial exposure reportedly drives polyclonal innate γδ T cell expansion after birth.

The V gene's germline CDR1 is GEAIGNYY and CDR2 EKD. Trimming cost V 3 bases and J 1 base, with 24 bases left between them. CDR3 size: 21 residues. TCRdb re-analyzed the reads via CATT. Seen here are 7,000 or so delta-chain clones, 0.65% to 0.8% observed once, and the top ten hold about a sixth. This rearrangement joins TRDV2 to TRDJ3; weak D call: TRDD3 (6 bases). This receptor was taken from a child who was a newborn, infant or young child, either healthy, febrile or measles-vaccinated (not recorded which). Sequencing was carried out using blood. Here the CDR3 DNA reads TGTGCCTGTGACGGACTAGACTGGGAGATACGCAGGTCCTGGGACACCCGACAGATGTTTTTC. Translation gives CACDGLDWEIRRSWDTRQMFF.